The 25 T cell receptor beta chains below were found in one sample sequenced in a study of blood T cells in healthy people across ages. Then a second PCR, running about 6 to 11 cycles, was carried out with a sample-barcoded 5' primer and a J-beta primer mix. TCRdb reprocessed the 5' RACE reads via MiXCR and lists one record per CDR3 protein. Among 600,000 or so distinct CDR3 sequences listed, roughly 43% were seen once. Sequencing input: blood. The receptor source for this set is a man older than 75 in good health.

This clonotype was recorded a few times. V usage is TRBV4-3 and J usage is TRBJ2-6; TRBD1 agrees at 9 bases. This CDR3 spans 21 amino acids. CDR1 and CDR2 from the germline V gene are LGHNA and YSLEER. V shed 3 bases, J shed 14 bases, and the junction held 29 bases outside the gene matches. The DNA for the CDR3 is TGCGCCAGCAGCCAGAAGAGGGTGATAGGGACAGGGAACCCCCGGGGCCAACTCCTGACTTTC. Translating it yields CASSQKRVIGTGNPRGQLLTF.

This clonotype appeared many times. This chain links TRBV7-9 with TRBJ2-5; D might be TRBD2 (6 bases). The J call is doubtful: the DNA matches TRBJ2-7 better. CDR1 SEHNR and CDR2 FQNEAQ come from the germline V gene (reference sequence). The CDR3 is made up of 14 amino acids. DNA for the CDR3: TGTGCCAGCAGTCCTAGGACGGGAGTATACGAGCAGTACTTC. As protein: CASSPRTGVYEQYF.

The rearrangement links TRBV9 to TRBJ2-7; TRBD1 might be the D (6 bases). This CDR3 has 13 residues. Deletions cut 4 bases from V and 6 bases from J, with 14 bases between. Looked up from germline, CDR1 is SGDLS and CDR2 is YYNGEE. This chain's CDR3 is CASSPSPGAEQYF. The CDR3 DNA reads TGTGCCAGCAGCCCTTCTCCAGGGGCCGAGCAGTACTTC. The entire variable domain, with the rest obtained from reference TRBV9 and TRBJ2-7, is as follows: DSGVTQTPKHLITATGQRVTLRCSPRSGDLSVYWYQQSLDQGLQFLIQYYNGEERAKGNILERFSAQQFPDLHSELNLSSLELGDSALYFCASSPSPGAEQYFGPGTRLTVT.

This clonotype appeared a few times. Written as DNA, the CDR3 is TGCAGTGTCGGTCGTATAGCGGGGGGGGTAAATGAGCAGTTCTTC. This translates into CSVGRIAGGVNEQFF. The gene calls are TRBV20-1 and TRBJ2-1, with TRBD2 identical over 11 bases. There are 15 residues in the CDR3. CDR1 is DFQATT and CDR2 is SNEGSKA in the germline V gene (reference sequence). V shed 7 bases, J shed 7 bases, and the junction held 12 bases outside the gene matches.

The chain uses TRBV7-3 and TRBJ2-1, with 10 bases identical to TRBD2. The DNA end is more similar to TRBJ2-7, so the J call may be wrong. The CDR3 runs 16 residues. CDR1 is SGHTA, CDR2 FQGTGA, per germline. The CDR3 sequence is CASSQKPSGSYNEQYF. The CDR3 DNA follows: TGTGCCAGCAGCCAAAAACCTAGCGGGAGTTACAATGAGCAGTACTTC.

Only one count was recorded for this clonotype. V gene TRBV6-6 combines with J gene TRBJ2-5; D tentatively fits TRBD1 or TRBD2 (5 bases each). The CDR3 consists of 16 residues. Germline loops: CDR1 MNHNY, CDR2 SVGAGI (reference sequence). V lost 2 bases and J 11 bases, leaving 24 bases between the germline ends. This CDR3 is CASSYPGTPAGNEQYF. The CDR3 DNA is TGTGCCAGCAGTTACCCCGGGACCCCGGCGGGTAATGAGCAGTACTTC.

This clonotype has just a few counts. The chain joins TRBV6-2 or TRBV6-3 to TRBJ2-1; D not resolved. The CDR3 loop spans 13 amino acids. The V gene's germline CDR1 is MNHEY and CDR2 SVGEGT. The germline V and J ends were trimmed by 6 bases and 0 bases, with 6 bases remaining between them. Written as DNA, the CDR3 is TGTGCCAGCAGACCCGGCTCCTACAATGAGCAGTTCTTC. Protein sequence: CASRPGSYNEQFF.

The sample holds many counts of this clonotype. The CDR3 region has the DNA TGTGCCAGCAGTTACTCGACCAGGGCCTATGAGCAGTTCTTC. It translates to CASSYSTRAYEQFF. V gene TRBV6-5 combines with J gene TRBJ2-1, with D tentatively TRBD1 (5 bases). The length of the CDR3 is 14 residues. Germline CDR1 MNHEY, CDR2 SVGAGI. V shed 0 bases and J shed 8 bases, with 11 bases lying between them.

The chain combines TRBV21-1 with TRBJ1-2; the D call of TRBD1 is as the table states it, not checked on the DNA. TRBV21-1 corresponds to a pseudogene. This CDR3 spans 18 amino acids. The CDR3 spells CASSTPPFRQGRNYGYTF. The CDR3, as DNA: TGTGCCAGCAGCACCCCACCCTTTAGACAGGGTAGAAACTATGGCTACACCTTC.

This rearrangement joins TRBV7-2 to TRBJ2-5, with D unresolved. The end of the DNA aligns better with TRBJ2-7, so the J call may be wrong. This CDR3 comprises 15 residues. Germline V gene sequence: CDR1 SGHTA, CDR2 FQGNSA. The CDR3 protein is CASSLGVNRLYEQYF. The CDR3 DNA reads TGTGCCAGCAGCTTAGGGGTGAATCGACTCTACGAGCAGTACTTC.

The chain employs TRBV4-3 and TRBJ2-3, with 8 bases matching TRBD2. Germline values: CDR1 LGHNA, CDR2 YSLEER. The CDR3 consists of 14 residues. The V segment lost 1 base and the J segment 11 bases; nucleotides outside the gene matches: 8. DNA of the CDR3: TGCGCCAGCAGCCAAGGGAGTAGCGGGGCGGTGCAGTATTTT. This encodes CASSQGSSGAVQYF.

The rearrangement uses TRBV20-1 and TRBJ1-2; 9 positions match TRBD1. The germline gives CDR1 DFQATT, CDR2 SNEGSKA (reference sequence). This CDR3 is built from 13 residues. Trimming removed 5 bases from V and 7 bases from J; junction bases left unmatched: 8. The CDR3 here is CSAAYGQGLGYTF. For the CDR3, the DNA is TGCAGTGCTGCTTATGGACAGGGGCTTGGCTACACCTTC.

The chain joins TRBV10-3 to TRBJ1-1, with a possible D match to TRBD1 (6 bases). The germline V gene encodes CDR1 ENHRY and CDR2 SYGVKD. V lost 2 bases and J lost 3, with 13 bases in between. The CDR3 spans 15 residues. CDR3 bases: TGTGCCATCAGTGAGAGGGGGGCGAGGGACACTGAAGCTTTCTTT. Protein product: CAISERGARDTEAFF.

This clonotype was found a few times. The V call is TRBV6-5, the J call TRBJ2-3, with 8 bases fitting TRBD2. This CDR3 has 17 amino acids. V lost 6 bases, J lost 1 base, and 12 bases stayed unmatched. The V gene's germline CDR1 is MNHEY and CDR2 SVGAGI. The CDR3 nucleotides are TGTGCCAGCAGAAACTCCCTTAGCGGGGCTGGCACAGATACGCAGTATTTT. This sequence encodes CASRNSLSGAGTDTQYF.

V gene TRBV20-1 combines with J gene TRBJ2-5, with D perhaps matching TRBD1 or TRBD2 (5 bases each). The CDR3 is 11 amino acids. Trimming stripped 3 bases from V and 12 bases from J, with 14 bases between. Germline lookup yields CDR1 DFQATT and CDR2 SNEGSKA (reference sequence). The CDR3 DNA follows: TGCAGTGCTAGGGGGGAGATCGGGGAGTACTTC. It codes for CSARGEIGEYF.

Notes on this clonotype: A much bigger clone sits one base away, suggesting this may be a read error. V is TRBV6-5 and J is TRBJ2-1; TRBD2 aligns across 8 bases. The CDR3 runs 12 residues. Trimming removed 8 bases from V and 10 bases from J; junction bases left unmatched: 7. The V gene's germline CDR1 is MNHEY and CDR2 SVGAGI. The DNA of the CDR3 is TGTGCCAGCGCTACAGCGGGAGACGAGCAGTTCTTC. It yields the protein CASATAGDEQFF.

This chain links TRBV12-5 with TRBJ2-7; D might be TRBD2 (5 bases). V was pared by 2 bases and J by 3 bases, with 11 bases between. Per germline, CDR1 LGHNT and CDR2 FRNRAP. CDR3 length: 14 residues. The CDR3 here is CASGLFPSLYEQYF. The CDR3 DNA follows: TGTGCTAGTGGTTTGTTCCCTAGCCTCTACGAGCAGTACTTC.

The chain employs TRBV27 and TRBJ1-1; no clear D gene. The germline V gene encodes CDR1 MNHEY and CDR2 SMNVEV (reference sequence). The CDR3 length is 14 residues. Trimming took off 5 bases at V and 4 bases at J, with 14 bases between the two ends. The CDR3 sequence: CASSTRVGSTEAFF. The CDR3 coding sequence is TGTGCCAGCAGTACAAGGGTGGGGAGCACTGAAGCTTTCTTT.

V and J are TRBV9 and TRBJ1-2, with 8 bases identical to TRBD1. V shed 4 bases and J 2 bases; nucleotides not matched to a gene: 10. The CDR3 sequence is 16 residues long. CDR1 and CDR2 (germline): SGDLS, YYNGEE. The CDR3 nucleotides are TGTGCCAGCAGCCGACAGGGGACAGTCCCGAACTATGGCTACACCTTC. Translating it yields CASSRQGTVPNYGYTF.

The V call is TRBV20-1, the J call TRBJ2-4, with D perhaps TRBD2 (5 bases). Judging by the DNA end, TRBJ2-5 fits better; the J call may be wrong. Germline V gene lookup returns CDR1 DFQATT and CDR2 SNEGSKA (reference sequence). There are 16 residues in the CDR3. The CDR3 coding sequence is TGCAGTGCTACCCGGACTGTGACTTCAAAGGTGGAGACCCAGTACTTC. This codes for CSATRTVTSKVETQYF.

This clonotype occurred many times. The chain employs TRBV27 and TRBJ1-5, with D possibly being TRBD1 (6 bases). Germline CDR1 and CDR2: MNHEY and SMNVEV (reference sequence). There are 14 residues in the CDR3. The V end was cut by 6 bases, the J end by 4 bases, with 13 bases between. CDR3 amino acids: CASSRGGGNQPQHF. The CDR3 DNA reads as TGTGCCAGCAGCCGAGGGGGGGGTAATCAGCCCCAGCATTTT.

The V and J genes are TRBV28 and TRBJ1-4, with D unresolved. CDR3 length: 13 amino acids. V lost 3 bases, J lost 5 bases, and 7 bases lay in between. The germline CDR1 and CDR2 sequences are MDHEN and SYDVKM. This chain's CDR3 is CASSFWENEKLFF. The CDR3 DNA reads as TGTGCCAGCAGTTTTTGGGAGAATGAAAAACTGTTTTTT.

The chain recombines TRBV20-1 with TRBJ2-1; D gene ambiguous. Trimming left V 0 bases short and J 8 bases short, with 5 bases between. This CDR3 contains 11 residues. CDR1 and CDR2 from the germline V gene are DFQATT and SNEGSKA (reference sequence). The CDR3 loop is CSARDIDEQFF. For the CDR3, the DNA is TGCAGTGCTAGAGATATTGATGAGCAGTTCTTC.

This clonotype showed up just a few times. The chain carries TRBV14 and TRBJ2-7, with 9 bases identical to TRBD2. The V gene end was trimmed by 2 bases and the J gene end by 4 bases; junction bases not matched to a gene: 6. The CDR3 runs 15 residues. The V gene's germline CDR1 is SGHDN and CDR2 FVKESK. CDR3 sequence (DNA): TGTGCCAGCAGCCAAAGTAGCGGGAGATCTTACGAGCAGTACTTC. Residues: CASSQSSGRSYEQYF.

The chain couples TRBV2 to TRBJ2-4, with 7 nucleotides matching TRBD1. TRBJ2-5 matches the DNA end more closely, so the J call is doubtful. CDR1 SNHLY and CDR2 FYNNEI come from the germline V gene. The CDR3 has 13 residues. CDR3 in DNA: TGTGCCAGCAGGAAGGGACAGAGGGAGACCCAGTACTTC. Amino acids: CASRKGQRETQYF.